Included here is one T cell receptor beta chain sequence, with context. The record originates from a study of blood T cells in healthy people across ages. This CDR3 is built from 15 residues. Trimming took off 0 bases at V and 6 bases at J, with 15 bases between the two ends. From germline, CDR1 is DFQATT and CDR2 SNEGSKA (reference sequence). A sample-barcoded 5' primer and a J-beta primer mix were used in a second PCR of about 6 to 12 cycles. Each of the cDNA molecules was tagged by a template-switch adaptor with 12 random nucleotides. TCRdb called the 5' RACE reads again in MiXCR, with one record for every CDR3 protein. Here the sample spans about 780,000 distinct CDR3 sequences, around 45% being singletons.

The sample comprised blood. The receptor was isolated from a man at least 80 years old in good health. The chain employs TRBV20-1 and TRBJ2-1; tentatively, D is TRBD2 (6 bases). The chain's CDR3 is CSARDVLTRVNEQFF. CDR3 in DNA: TGCAGTGCTAGAGATGTTTTGACTAGGGTCAATGAGCAGTTCTTC.